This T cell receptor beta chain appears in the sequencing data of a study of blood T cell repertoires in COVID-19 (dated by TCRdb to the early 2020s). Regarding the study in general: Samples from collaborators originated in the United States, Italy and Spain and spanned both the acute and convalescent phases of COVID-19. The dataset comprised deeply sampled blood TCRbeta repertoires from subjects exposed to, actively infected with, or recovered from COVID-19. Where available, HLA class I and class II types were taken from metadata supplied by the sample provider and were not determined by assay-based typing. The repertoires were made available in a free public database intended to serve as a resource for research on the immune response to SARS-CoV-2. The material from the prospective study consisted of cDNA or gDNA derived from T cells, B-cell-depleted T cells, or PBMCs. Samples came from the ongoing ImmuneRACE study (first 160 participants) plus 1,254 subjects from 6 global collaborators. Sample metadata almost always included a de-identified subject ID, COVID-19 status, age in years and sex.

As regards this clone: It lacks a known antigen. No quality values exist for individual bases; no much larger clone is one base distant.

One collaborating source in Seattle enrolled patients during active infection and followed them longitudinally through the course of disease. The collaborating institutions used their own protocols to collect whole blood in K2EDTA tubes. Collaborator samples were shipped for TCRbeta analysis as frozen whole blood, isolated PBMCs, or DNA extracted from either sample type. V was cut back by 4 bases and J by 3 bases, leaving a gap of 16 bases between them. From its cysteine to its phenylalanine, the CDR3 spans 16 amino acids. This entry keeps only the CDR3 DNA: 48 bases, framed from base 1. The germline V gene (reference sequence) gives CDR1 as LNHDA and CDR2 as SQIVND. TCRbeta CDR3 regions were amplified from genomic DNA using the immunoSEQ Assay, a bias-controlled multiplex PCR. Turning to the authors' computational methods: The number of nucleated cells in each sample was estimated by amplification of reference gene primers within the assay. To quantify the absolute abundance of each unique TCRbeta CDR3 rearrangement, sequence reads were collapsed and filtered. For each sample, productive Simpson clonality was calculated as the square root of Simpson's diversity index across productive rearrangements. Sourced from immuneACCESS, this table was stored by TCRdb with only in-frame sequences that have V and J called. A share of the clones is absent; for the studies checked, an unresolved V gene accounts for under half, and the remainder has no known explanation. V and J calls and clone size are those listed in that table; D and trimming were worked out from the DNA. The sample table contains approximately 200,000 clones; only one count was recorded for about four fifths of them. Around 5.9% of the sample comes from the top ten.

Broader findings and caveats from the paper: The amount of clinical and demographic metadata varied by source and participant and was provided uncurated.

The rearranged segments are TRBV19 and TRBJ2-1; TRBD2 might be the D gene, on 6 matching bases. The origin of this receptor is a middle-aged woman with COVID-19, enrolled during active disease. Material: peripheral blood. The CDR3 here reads CASSNLGGASYNEQFF. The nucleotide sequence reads TGTGCCAGTAGTAATTTGGGCGGGGCCAGCTACAATGAGCAGTTCTTC.